The clone carrying this T cell receptor (beta chain) occurred once. Clones were read by immunoSEQ multiplex PCR, and TCRdb kept only the in-frame ones, dropping some. The data show about 26,000 clones, around 84% seen once. This record belongs to a study of OX40 agonist ivuxolimab in advanced cancers. The germline CDR1 and CDR2 sequences are KGHSH and LQKENI. The CDR3 is 14 amino acids. V lost 6 bases and J lost 2; bases outside the gene matches: 2. Patients with a history of autoimmune disease or on systemic immunosuppression were excluded. This clonotype originated in an adult with an advanced solid tumor such as melanoma, head and neck, liver or kidney cancer. Sequencing used CD4+ or CD8+ T cells sorted from blood, obtained in a trial of the OX40 agonist ivuxolimab. The V call is TRBV18, the J call TRBJ2-1; 9 bases agree with TRBD2. CDR3 sequence reads: CASSLAGTYNEQFF. Written as DNA, the CDR3 is TGTGCCAGCTCGCTAGCGGGGACCTACAATGAGCAGTTCTTC.